These 26 T cell receptor beta chains share one sample of origin, sequenced in a study of OX40 agonist ivuxolimab in advanced cancers. Clones were sequenced by immunoSEQ multiplex PCR, and TCRdb holds only the in-frame ones, with some missing. The data show about 110,000 clones, 75% to 95% seen once. The specimen was CD4+ or CD8+ T cells sorted from blood, collected in a trial of the OX40 agonist ivuxolimab. These receptors originate from an adult with an advanced solid tumor such as melanoma, head and neck, liver or kidney cancer.

The chain links TRBV7-2 to TRBJ2-5, with TRBD1 identical over 8 bases. V lost 5 bases to trimming and J lost 2 bases; unmatched junction nucleotides: 7. Per germline, CDR1 SGHTA and CDR2 FQGNSA. The CDR3 is made up of 15 amino acids. The CDR3 reads CASSPGQATQETQYF. The CDR3 bases are TGTGCCAGCAGCCCGGGACAGGCAACACAAGAGACCCAGTACTTC.

The chain has TRBV9 and TRBJ2-5; perhaps TRBD1 as D (6 bases). The CDR3 is made up of 14 amino acids. The V gene lost 1 base and the J gene lost 11 bases, with 18 bases spanning the gap. Germline V CDR1 and CDR2: SGDLS, YYNGEE. CDR3 amino acids: CASSVSGTSVEQYF. The CDR3 nucleotides read TGTGCCAGCAGCGTATCAGGGACAAGTGTGGAGCAGTACTTC.

V gene TRBV9 combines with J gene TRBJ2-1; 10 positions agree with TRBD1. The V gene's germline CDR1 is SGDLS and CDR2 YYNGEE. This CDR3 region has 15 residues. V dropped 0 bases and J dropped 5; count of bases not matched to a gene: 2. The CDR3, as DNA: TGTGCCAGCAGCGTAGCTGGGACAGGGGACAATGAGCAGTTCTTC. It specifies CASSVAGTGDNEQFF.

This chain joins TRBV5-1 and TRBJ1-1, with TRBD1 identical over 7 bases. Germline CDR1 SGHRS, CDR2 YFSETQ. There are 13 residues in the CDR3. V lost 6 bases to trimming and J lost 2 bases; unmatched junction nucleotides: 4. CDR3: CASIGTANTEAFF. CDR3 coding DNA: TGCGCCAGCATCGGGACAGCAAACACTGAAGCTTTCTTT.

J is TRBJ2-3 and V is TRBV2, with TRBD1 matching 7 bases. Trimming took 5 bases from V and 0 from J; bases not matched to a gene: 5. Germline V gene sequence: CDR1 SNHLY, CDR2 FYNNEI. This CDR3 comprises 15 residues. CDR3 loop: CASSLDRVSTDTQYF. The CDR3 DNA reads as TGTGCCAGCAGTCTAGACAGGGTTAGCACAGATACGCAGTATTTT. Complete variable domain (other parts from reference TRBV2 and TRBJ2-3): EPEVTQTPSHQVTQMGQEVILRCVPISNHLYFYWYRQILGQKVEFLVSFYNNEISEKSEIFDDQFSVERPDGSNFTLKIRSTKLEDSAMYFCASSLDRVSTDTQYFGPGTRLTVL.

The rearrangement joins TRBV15 to TRBJ2-3; D is unclear. The V gene lost 1 base and the J gene lost 8 bases, with 7 bases spanning the gap. Germline V gene data show CDR1 as LNHNV and CDR2 as YYDKDF (reference sequence). CDR3 length: 12 residues. CDR3 sequence: CATSRGWGTQYF. CDR3 sequence (DNA): TGTGCCACCAGCAGAGGGTGGGGTACGCAGTATTTT.

The chain recombines TRBV7-2 with TRBJ2-6, with a possible D match to TRBD1 (5 bases). The CDR3 covers 16 residues. The V gene lost 3 bases and the J gene lost 2 bases, with 11 bases spanning the gap. CDR1 is SGHTA, CDR2 FQGNSA, per germline. The CDR3: CASSLGRAPGANVLTF. In DNA form, the CDR3 reads TGTGCCAGCAGCTTGGGCAGGGCTCCTGGGGCCAACGTCCTGACTTTC.

This chain uses TRBV7-3 with TRBJ2-1; the match to TRBD2 covers 15 bases. J lost 4 bases, V lost 2 bases, and 3 bases had no gene match. The CDR3 runs 17 residues. Germline CDR1 SGHTA, CDR2 FQGTGA. In DNA, the CDR3 is TGTGCCAGCAGCTTATTCGGACTAGCGGGAGGGTACAATGAGCAGTTCTTC. Translating gives CASSLFGLAGGYNEQFF.

This clone occurred once. The J gene is TRBJ2-7, the V gene TRBV2, with D unresolved. CDR1 and CDR2 from the germline V gene are SNHLY and FYNNEI. Trimming took off 6 bases at V and 3 bases at J, with 9 bases between the two ends. The length of the CDR3 is 12 residues. The CDR3 reads CASSGPDYEQYF. CDR3 sequence (DNA): TGTGCCAGCAGCGGACCGGACTACGAGCAGTACTTC.

The chain has TRBV5-4 and TRBJ2-2, with 9 bases fitting TRBD2. This CDR3 comprises 14 residues. Germline CDR1 is SGHNT and CDR2 is YYREEE (reference sequence). The V segment lost 0 bases and the J segment 6 bases; nucleotides outside the gene matches: 0. In nucleotides, the CDR3 is TGTGCCAGCAGCTTGGTAGCGGGAGCCGGGGAGCTGTTTTTT. Amino acids: CASSLVAGAGELFF.

The chain links TRBV7-9 to TRBJ1-1; D is ambiguous. Germline lookup yields CDR1 SEHNR and CDR2 FQNEAQ (reference sequence). CDR3 length: 14 residues. Between the trimmed V and J ends, which lost 1 base and 2 bases, there was a span of 8 bases. Here the CDR3 reads CASSLGWGNTEAFF. The CDR3 nucleotides read TGTGCCAGCAGCTTAGGATGGGGTAACACTGAAGCTTTCTTT.

V gene TRBV9 combines with J gene TRBJ2-1; D is undetermined. Germline CDR1 and CDR2: SGDLS and YYNGEE. V lost 4 bases, J lost 0 bases, and 26 bases lay in between. The CDR3 extends over 20 amino acids. CDR3 nucleotide sequence: TGTGCCAGCAGCAATGAAATCGGTGACCCCTTTTCAAGCTCCTACAATGAGCAGTTCTTC. This codes for CASSNEIGDPFSSSYNEQFF.

The chain recombines TRBV7-9 with TRBJ2-4, with D uncertain. CDR3 size: 15 residues. V was cut by 1 base and J by 8 bases, with 15 bases left in between. Germline assignment: CDR1 SEHNR and CDR2 FQNEAQ (reference sequence). CDR3 DNA sequence: TGTGCCAGCAGCTTAGTCCGCTGGGAATTGGACATTCAGTACTTC. Amino acid sequence: CASSLVRWELDIQYF.

This clone was detected a few times. The CDR3 bases are TGCGCCAGCAGCGGACATTCCGGGACAGTTATCACCGGGGAGCTGTTTTTT. The encoded protein is CASSGHSGTVITGELFF. The V gene is TRBV5-1, the J gene TRBJ2-2, with TRBD1 matching over 7 bases. V shed 4 bases and J 4 bases; nucleotides not matched to a gene: 13. The germline gives CDR1 SGHRS, CDR2 YFSETQ. This CDR3 has 17 residues.

V is TRBV25-1 and J is TRBJ2-1, with a tentative D call TRBD2 (5 bases). The CDR3 has 16 residues. Germline CDR1 MGHDK, CDR2 SYGVNS. V was clipped by 2 bases and J by 6 bases, with 17 bases between them. CDR3 nucleotide sequence: TGTGCCAGCAGTGAAACGGTCGGGCGGGTTACCAATGAGCAGTTCTTC. Its protein product is CASSETVGRVTNEQFF.

This clone came up once. This chain's CDR3 is CASSQFEGSGRVEFF. The CDR3 bases are TGTGCCAGCAGCCAATTTGAAGGAAGCGGGAGAGTTGAGTTCTTC. The rearrangement uses TRBV14 and TRBJ2-1; 8 nucleotides align to TRBD2. Per the germline V gene, CDR1 is SGHDN and CDR2 is FVKESK. Losses at the gene ends were 2 bases for V and 14 bases for J; bases not matched to a gene: 14. CDR3 length: 15 amino acids. Using reference TRBV14 and TRBJ2-1 for the parts outside the CDR3, the full variable domain is EAGVTQFPSHSVIEKGQTVTLRCDPISGHDNLYWYRRVMGKEIKFLLHFVKESKQDESGMPNNRFLAERTGGTYSTLKVQPAELEDSGVYFCASSQFEGSGRVEFFGPGTRLTVL.

The genes are TRBV2 and TRBJ2-2; D gene ambiguous. CDR3 size: 14 residues. Germline V gene data show CDR1 as SNHLY and CDR2 as FYNNEI. Trimming shortened V by 7 bases and J by 5 bases, and 14 bases separated the two germline ends. CDR3 in amino acids: CASNLDGRTGELFF. CDR3 coding DNA: TGTGCCAGCAACTTAGACGGGCGGACCGGGGAGCTGTTTTTT.

This chain connects TRBV6-6 to TRBJ1-2; 12 bases agree with TRBD1. This CDR3 is built from 15 residues. Trimming took 6 bases from V and 4 from J; bases not matched to a gene: 6. Germline V gene sequence: CDR1 MNHNY, CDR2 SVGAGI (reference sequence). CDR3 in DNA: TGTGCCAGCAGAAAGGGACAGGGGGCCCTCTATGGCTACACCTTC. Translating it yields CASRKGQGALYGYTF.

The genes are TRBV28 and TRBJ2-1; TRBD2 agrees at 10 bases. In germline, CDR1 is MDHEN, CDR2 SYDVKM. The trim removed 2 bases at V and 15 bases at J, leaving 16 bases unmatched. The CDR3 loop spans 16 amino acids. The CDR3 sequence: CASSLNPGLAVGFGFF. The CDR3, as DNA: TGTGCCAGCAGTTTAAATCCCGGACTAGCGGTTGGGTTTGGGTTCTTC.

This clone was observed once. This sequence joins TRBV4-3 and TRBJ2-2; 13 bases are a match to TRBD2. Unmatched junction bases numbered 6, after V lost 0 bases and J lost 5 bases. CDR1 LGHNA and CDR2 YSLEER come from the germline V gene. This CDR3 is built from 18 residues. This CDR3 reads CASSQEPTTSGRTGELFF. The DNA of the CDR3 is TGCGCCAGCAGCCAAGAACCAACGACTAGCGGGAGGACCGGGGAGCTGTTTTTT.

In this sample, this clone turned up once. The CDR3 bases are TGTGCCAGCAGCCAACTTTCTAGCGGAGGTGGGGCCAACGTCCTGACTTTC. Its protein is CASSQLSSGGGANVLTF. J is TRBJ2-6 and V is TRBV4-2, with 7 positions matching TRBD2. V trimming: 2 bases; J trimming: 3 bases; junction bases outside the gene matches: 7. This CDR3 contains 17 residues. The germline V gene has CDR1 LGHNA and CDR2 YNFKEQ.

The chain links TRBV15 to TRBJ1-5, with D unclear. Looked up from germline, CDR1 is LNHNV and CDR2 is YYDKDF (reference sequence). Trimming left V 0 bases short and J 6 bases short, with 12 bases between. The CDR3 runs to 15 residues. CDR3 residues: CATSRELGLGQPQHF. For the CDR3, the DNA is TGTGCCACCAGCAGAGAGCTGGGGTTGGGTCAGCCCCAGCATTTT.

The CDR3 coding sequence is TGTGCCAGCAGCGAGTCGGGCCATTACATAAATGAAAAACTGTTTTTT. Translated, it gives CASSESGHYINEKLFF. The chain recombines TRBV9 with TRBJ1-4; unclear D gene. This CDR3 comprises 16 residues. V lost 3 bases to trimming and J lost 5 bases, with 17 bases between them. Germline-derived CDR1 and CDR2 are SGDLS and YYNGEE.

This clone was observed a single time. The chain combines TRBV11-3 with TRBJ1-1; TRBD1 matches 7 bases. V shed 5 bases, J shed 4 bases, and the junction held 10 bases outside the gene matches. The V gene's germline CDR1 is SGHNT and CDR2 YENEEA. The CDR3 consists of 15 residues. CDR3 bases: TGTGCCAGCAGCCCCGCGTCAGGGGGTAGCACTGAAGCTTTCTTT. Protein product: CASSPASGGSTEAFF.

The CDR3 loop reads CASSQVGAGEKLFF. CDR3 DNA: TGCGCCAGCAGCCAAGTGGGGGCGGGTGAAAAACTGTTTTTT. V usage is TRBV4-1 and J usage is TRBJ1-4, with D possibly TRBD1 on 6 matching bases. This CDR3 has 14 amino acids. Trimming took off 1 base at V and 7 bases at J, with 10 bases between the two ends. CDR1 and CDR2 (germline): MGHRA, YSYEKL.

This clone was found a few times. This chain links TRBV28 with TRBJ1-1; 9 bases are a match to TRBD1. The V segment lost 7 bases and the J segment 1 base; nucleotides outside the gene matches: 22. The CDR3 length is 20 residues. Germline CDR1 and CDR2: MDHEN and SYDVKM. CDR3: CASKTIPGQGISRKNTEAFF. The CDR3 nucleotides are TGTGCCAGCAAAACCATACCGGGACAGGGAATCTCAAGGAAGAACACTGAAGCTTTCTTT.